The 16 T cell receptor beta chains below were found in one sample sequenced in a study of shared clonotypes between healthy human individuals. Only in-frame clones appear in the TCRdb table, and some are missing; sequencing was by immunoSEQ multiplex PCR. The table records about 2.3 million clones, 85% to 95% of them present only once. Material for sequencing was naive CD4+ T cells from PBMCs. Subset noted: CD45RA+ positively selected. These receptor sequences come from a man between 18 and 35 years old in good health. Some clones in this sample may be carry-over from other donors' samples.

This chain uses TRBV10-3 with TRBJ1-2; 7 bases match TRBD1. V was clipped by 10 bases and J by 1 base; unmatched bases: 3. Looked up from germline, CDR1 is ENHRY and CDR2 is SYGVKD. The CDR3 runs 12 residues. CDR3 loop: CARGDSNYGYTF. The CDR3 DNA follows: TGTGCCAGAGGGGACAGTAACTATGGCTACACCTTC.

The DNA of the CDR3 is TGTGCCACCAGCAGAGATTTTGGGAGCGGGATAGGCACCGGGGAGCTGTTTTTT. It encodes CATSRDFGSGIGTGELFF. This sequence joins TRBV15 and TRBJ2-2; the match to TRBD2 covers 7 bases. Trimming at V came to 0 bases and at J to 4 bases, leaving 11 bases not matched to a gene. This CDR3 has 18 residues. Germline values: CDR1 LNHNV, CDR2 YYDKDF (reference sequence).

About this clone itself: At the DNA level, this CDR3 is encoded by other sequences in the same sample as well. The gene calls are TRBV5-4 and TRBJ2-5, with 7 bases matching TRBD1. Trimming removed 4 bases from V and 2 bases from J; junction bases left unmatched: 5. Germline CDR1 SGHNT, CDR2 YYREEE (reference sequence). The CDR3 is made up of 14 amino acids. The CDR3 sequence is CASSPGTVQETQYF. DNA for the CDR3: TGTGCCAGCAGCCCGGGGACAGTTCAAGAGACCCAGTACTTC.

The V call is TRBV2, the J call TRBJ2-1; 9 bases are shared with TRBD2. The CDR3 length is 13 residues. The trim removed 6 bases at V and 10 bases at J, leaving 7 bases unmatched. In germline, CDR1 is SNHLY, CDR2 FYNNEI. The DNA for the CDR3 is TGTGCCAGCAGAATATATCTAGCGGGAGAGCAGTTCTTC. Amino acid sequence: CASRIYLAGEQFF.

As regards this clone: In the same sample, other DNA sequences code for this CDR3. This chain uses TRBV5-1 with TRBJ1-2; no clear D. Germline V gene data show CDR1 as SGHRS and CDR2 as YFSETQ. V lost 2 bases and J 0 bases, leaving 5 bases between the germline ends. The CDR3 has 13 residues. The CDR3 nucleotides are TGCGCCAGCAGCTTAACTACTAACTATGGCTACACCTTC. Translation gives CASSLTTNYGYTF.

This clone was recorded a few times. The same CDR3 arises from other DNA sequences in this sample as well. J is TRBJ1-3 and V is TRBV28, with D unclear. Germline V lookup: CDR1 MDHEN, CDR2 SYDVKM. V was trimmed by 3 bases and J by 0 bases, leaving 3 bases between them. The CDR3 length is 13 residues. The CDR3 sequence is CASSFNSGNTIYF. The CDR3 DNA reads TGTGCCAGCAGTTTCAACTCTGGAAACACCATATATTTT.

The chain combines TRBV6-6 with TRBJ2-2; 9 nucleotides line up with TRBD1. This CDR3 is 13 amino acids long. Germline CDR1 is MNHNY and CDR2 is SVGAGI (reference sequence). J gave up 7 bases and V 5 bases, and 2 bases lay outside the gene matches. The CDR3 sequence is CASSTGGFGELFF. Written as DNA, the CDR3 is TGTGCCAGCAGTACAGGGGGCTTCGGGGAGCTGTTTTTT.

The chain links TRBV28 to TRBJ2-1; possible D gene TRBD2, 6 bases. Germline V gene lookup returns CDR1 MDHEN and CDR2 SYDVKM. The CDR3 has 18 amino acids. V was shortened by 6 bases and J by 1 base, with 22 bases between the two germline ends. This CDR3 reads CASRGPYGSIPSYNEQFF. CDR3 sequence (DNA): TGTGCCAGCAGGGGCCCGTACGGGAGCATTCCTTCCTACAATGAGCAGTTCTTC.

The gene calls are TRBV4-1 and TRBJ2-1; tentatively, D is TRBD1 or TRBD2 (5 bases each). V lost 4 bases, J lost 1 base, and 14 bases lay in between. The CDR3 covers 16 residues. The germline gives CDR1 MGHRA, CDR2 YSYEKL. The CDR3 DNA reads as TGCGCCAGCAGCCCCAACGTAGGGACGTCCTACAATGAGCAGTTCTTC. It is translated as CASSPNVGTSYNEQFF.

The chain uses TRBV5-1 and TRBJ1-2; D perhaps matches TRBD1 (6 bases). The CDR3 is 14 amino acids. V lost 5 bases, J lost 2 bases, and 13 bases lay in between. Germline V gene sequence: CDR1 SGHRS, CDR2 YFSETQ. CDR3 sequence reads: CASRRDTVNYGYTF. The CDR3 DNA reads TGCGCCAGCAGGCGGGACACGGTAAACTATGGCTACACCTTC.

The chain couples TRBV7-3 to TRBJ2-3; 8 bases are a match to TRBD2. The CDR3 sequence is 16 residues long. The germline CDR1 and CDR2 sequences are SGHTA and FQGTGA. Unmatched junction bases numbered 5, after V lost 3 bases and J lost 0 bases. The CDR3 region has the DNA TGTGCCAGCAGCTTTGGTCTAGCGGGTAGCACAGATACGCAGTATTTT. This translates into CASSFGLAGSTDTQYF.

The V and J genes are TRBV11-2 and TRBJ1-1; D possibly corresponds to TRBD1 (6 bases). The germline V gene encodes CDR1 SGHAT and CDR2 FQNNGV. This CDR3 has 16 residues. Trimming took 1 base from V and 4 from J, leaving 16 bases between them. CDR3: CASSLVGGGRGTEAFF. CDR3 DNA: TGTGCCAGCAGCTTAGTAGGGGGGGGTCGTGGCACTGAAGCTTTCTTT.

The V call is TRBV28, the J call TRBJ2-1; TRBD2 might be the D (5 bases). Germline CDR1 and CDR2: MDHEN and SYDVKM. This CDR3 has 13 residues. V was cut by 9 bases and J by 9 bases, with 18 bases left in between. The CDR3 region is CASDPAVRGEQFF. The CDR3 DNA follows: TGTGCCAGTGACCCGGCCGTTCGGGGTGAGCAGTTCTTC. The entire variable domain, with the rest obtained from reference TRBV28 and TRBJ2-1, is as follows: DVKVTQSSRYLVKRTGEKVFLECVQDMDHENMFWYRQDPGLGLRLIYFSYDVKMKEKGDIPEGYSVSREKKERFSLILESASTNQTSMYLCASDPAVRGEQFFGPGTRLTVL.

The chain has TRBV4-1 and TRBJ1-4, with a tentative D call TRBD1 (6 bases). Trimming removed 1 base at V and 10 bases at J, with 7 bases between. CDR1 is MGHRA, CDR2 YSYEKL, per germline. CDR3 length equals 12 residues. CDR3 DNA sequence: TGCGCCAGCAGCCAAGTAGGGGGAAAACTGTTTTTT. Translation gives CASSQVGGKLFF.

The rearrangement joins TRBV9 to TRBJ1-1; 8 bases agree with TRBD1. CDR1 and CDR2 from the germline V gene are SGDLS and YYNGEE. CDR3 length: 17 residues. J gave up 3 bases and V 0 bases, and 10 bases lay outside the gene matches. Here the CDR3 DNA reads TGTGCCAGCAGCGTAGGGCCCCCAGGACAGGGAGACACTGAAGCTTTCTTT. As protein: CASSVGPPGQGDTEAFF. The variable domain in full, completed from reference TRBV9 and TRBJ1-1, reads DSGVTQTPKHLITATGQRVTLRCSPRSGDLSVYWYQQSLDQGLQFLIQYYNGEERAKGNILERFSAQQFPDLHSELNLSSLELGDSALYFCASSVGPPGQGDTEAFFGQGTRLTVV.

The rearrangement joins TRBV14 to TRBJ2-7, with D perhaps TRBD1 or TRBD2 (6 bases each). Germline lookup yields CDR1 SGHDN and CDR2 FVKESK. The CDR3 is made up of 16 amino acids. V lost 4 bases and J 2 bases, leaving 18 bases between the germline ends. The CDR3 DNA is TGTGCCAGCAGCCGAACCGGGGGCGGTTGGGCCTACGAGCAGTACTTC. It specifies CASSRTGGGWAYEQYF.